These 8 T cell receptor beta chains came from one sample sequenced in a study of T cells in tumors after PD-1 blockade. Profiled with immunoSEQ multiplex PCR; TCRdb holds only in-frame clones, not every one. Here the sample spans about 14,000 clones, roughly 80% being singletons. Sequences were derived from PBMCs, sampled after anti-PD-1 treatment. The receptors originated from a human donor with basal cell carcinoma.

This chain uses TRBV2 with TRBJ2-2; tentatively, D is TRBD1 (6 bases). CDR3 size: 15 residues. Looked up from germline, CDR1 is SNHLY and CDR2 is FYNNEI. With 5 bases removed from V and 1 base from J, the gap between germline ends came to 11 bases. DNA of the CDR3: TGTGCCAGCAGTCCGGGACACCAGAACACCGGGGAGCTGTTTTTT. Translated, it gives CASSPGHQNTGELFF.

The chain employs TRBV2 and TRBJ1-2, with unresolved D. Germline CDR1 SNHLY, CDR2 FYNNEI. The CDR3 extends over 13 amino acids. V lost 4 bases and J lost 2, with 8 bases in between. CDR3 protein: CASSGGLNYGYTF. DNA of the CDR3: TGTGCCAGCAGTGGGGGTCTCAACTATGGCTACACCTTC.

This chain connects TRBV6-5 to TRBJ2-6, with D perhaps matching TRBD1 (7 bases). V was trimmed by 5 bases and J by 2 bases, leaving 10 bases between them. Per the germline V gene, CDR1 is MNHEY and CDR2 is SVGAGI. The CDR3 consists of 15 residues. As DNA, the CDR3 is TGTGCCAGCAGTCGCAGGGGGGCTGGGGCCAACGTCCTGACTTTC. It translates to CASSRRGAGANVLTF.

The genes are TRBV3-1 (or the pseudogene TRBV3-2) and TRBJ2-5; D is ambiguous. The CDR3 totals 13 residues. Germline V gene sequence: CDR1 LGHDT, CDR2 YNNKEL (reference sequence). Trimming left V 0 bases short and J 5 bases short, with 7 bases between. The CDR3 nucleotides are TGTGCCAGCAGCCAAGATCTGAGGGAGACCCAGTACTTC. Protein: CASSQDLRETQYF.

The rearrangement uses TRBV5-5 and TRBJ2-2; perhaps TRBD1 as D (7 bases). The ends were cut back, 1 base at V and 5 bases at J, with 9 bases in the middle. The CDR3 is 14 residues long. Germline V gene data show CDR1 as SGHKS and CDR2 as YYEKEE (reference sequence). The CDR3 protein is CASSLSGGTGELFF. The CDR3 DNA reads as TGTGCCAGCAGCTTGTCAGGGGGGACCGGGGAGCTGTTTTTT.

The chain couples TRBV11-3 to TRBJ2-5, with a possible D match to TRBD2 (6 bases). The CDR3 length is 16 residues. V was pared by 1 base and J by 4 bases, with 16 bases between. Germline lookup yields CDR1 SGHNT and CDR2 YENEEA. The CDR3 here is CASSLGQEGVGETQYF. CDR3 nucleotides: TGTGCCAGCAGCTTAGGGCAGGAGGGCGTAGGAGAGACCCAGTACTTC.

This rearrangement joins TRBV9 to TRBJ2-5; TRBD2 matches at 14 bases. After removal of 0 bases from V and 1 base from J, the junction contained 2 bases not matched to a gene. Germline assignment: CDR1 SGDLS and CDR2 YYNGEE. The CDR3 sequence is 17 residues long. DNA for the CDR3: TGTGCCAGCAGCGTAGACGGACTAGCGGGGGGCCAAGAGACCCAGTACTTC. Its protein product is CASSVDGLAGGQETQYF. Full variable domain (outside the CDR3, taken from reference TRBV9 and TRBJ2-5): DSGVTQTPKHLITATGQRVTLRCSPRSGDLSVYWYQQSLDQGLQFLIQYYNGEERAKGNILERFSAQQFPDLHSELNLSSLELGDSALYFCASSVDGLAGGQETQYFGPGTRLLVL.

As regards this clone: The junction differs from germline at one of its ends, possibly a read error. The V and J genes are TRBV5-1 and TRBJ2-7; possible D gene TRBD1, 7 bases. The germline gives CDR1 SGHRS, CDR2 YFSETQ. CDR3 length: 15 amino acids. CDR3 sequence reads: CASSLAGLGQALGSF. CDR3 nucleotides: TGCGCCAGCAGCTTGGCGGGACTCGGACAGGCGCTTGGGAGTTTC. The entire variable domain, with the rest obtained from reference TRBV5-1 and TRBJ2-7, is as follows: KAGVTQTPRYLIKTRGQQVTLSCSPISGHRSVSWYQQTPGQGLQFLFEYFSETQRNKGNFPGRFSGRQFSNSRSEMNVSTLELGDSALYLCASSLAGLGQALGSFGPGTRLTVT.